A selection of T cell receptor beta chains follows, all from one sample in a study of shared clonotypes between healthy human individuals. Sequencing used immunoSEQ multiplex PCR; TCRdb keeps in-frame clones, though not all of them. Here the sample spans around 2,000,000 clones, around 96% being singletons. The sequenced sample was naive CD8+ T cells sorted from blood. The receptors were sampled from a man aged 18 to 35 in good health. CDR3s include the opening cysteine and the closing phenylalanine or tryptophan. Each record gives: J gene, clone size, V gene, D gene, CDR3 DNA, CDR3 protein. A D gene is named only where the DNA matches it firmly. Size is stated for part of the rows, as once, few or many counts, or as a class when the clone is expanded.

j_gene: TRBJ1-3; abundance: -; v_gene: TRBV6-5; d_gene: -; CDR3nt: TGTGCCAGCAGTTACCGGGAGGGCTCTGGAAACACCATATATTTT; CDR3aa: CASSYREGSGNTIYF
j_gene: TRBJ2-7; abundance: once; v_gene: TRBV7-8; d_gene: TRBD2; CDR3nt: TGTGCCAGCAGCCCGGGACTAGCGGGAGCTTACGAGCAGTACTTC; CDR3aa: CASSPGLAGAYEQYF
j_gene: TRBJ2-7; abundance: -; v_gene: TRBV19; d_gene: TRBD2; CDR3nt: TGTGCCAGTAGTAATGACCTCGGGGAGGGTGTATCCTACGAGCAGTACTTC; CDR3aa: CASSNDLGEGVSYEQYF
j_gene: TRBJ1-1; abundance: -; v_gene: TRBV7-9; d_gene: -; CDR3nt: TGTGCCAGCAGCTTAGTGGGCAGTGAACGAAATGGAGCTTTCTTT; CDR3aa: CASSLVGSERNGAFF
j_gene: TRBJ1-4; abundance: -; v_gene: TRBV29-1; d_gene: -; CDR3nt: TGCAGCGTTGAAGACCCAGCCTCACCGGGCAATGAAAAACTGTTTTTT; CDR3aa: CSVEDPASPGNEKLFF
j_gene: TRBJ2-1; abundance: -; v_gene: TRBV7-8; d_gene: -; CDR3nt: TGTGCCAGCGACCTTGGCCCCTCCTACAATGAGCAGTTCTTC; CDR3aa: CASDLGPSYNEQFF
j_gene: TRBJ2-3; abundance: -; v_gene: TRBV7-9; d_gene: TRBD1; CDR3nt: TGTGCCAGCAGAGATCAGGGGGTGCGCACAGATACGCAGTATTTT; CDR3aa: CASRDQGVRTDTQYF
j_gene: TRBJ2-3; abundance: -; v_gene: TRBV4-1; d_gene: -; CDR3nt: TGCGCCAGCAGCCAACGTCTGGGAACGACAGATACGCAGTATTTT; CDR3aa: CASSQRLGTTDTQYF
j_gene: TRBJ2-2; abundance: -; v_gene: TRBV2; d_gene: -; CDR3nt: TGTGCCAGCAGTGCGTGGGGGGACGGGGAGCTGTTTTTT; CDR3aa: CASSAWGDGELFF
j_gene: TRBJ1-5; abundance: -; v_gene: TRBV28; d_gene: -; CDR3nt: TGTGCCAGCAGACTCGACAGTAGCAATCAGCCCCAGCATTTT; CDR3aa: CASRLDSSNQPQHF
j_gene: TRBJ1-2; abundance: -; v_gene: TRBV9; d_gene: -; CDR3nt: TGTGCCAGCAGCACATACCCCGAAGGGTATGGCTACACCTTC; CDR3aa: CASSTYPEGYGYTF
j_gene: TRBJ1-1; abundance: -; v_gene: TRBV6-1; d_gene: -; CDR3nt: TGTGCCAGCAGTGGTGAGGGGGTACGAGGAACTGAAGCTTTCTTT; CDR3aa: CASSGEGVRGTEAFF
j_gene: TRBJ2-7; abundance: -; v_gene: TRBV5-5; d_gene: -; CDR3nt: TGTGCCAGCACCTCAGGGCCAAGCTCCTACGAGCAGTACTTC; CDR3aa: CASTSGPSSYEQYF
j_gene: TRBJ2-5; abundance: -; v_gene: TRBV5-1; d_gene: -; CDR3nt: TGCGCCAGCAGCTTGTACGGTACCGGGGAGACCCAGTACTTC; CDR3aa: CASSLYGTGETQYF
j_gene: TRBJ2-7; abundance: -; v_gene: TRBV27; d_gene: TRBD1; CDR3nt: TGTGCCAGCAACCCGACAGGGCTGGACGAGCAGTACTTC; CDR3aa: CASNPTGLDEQYF
j_gene: TRBJ2-3; abundance: -; v_gene: TRBV21-1; d_gene: -; CDR3nt: TGTGCCAGCAGATGGGTCTTTAGCACAGATACGCAGTATTTT; CDR3aa: CASRWVFSTDTQYF
j_gene: TRBJ1-2; abundance: once; v_gene: TRBV5-4; d_gene: TRBD1; CDR3nt: TGTGCCAGCAGCCCTGGACAGGTTTTGTTTGGCTACACCTTC; CDR3aa: CASSPGQVLFGYTF
j_gene: TRBJ1-5; abundance: -; v_gene: TRBV5-6; d_gene: -; CDR3nt: TGTGCCAGCAGCTTGGGGGGACTAGGAAATCAGCCCCAGCATTTT; CDR3aa: CASSLGGLGNQPQHF
j_gene: TRBJ1-3; abundance: -; v_gene: TRBV7-9; d_gene: TRBD1; CDR3nt: TGTGCCAGCAGCACGGACAGGGGTTCTGGAAACACCATATATTTT; CDR3aa: CASSTDRGSGNTIYF
j_gene: TRBJ2-7; abundance: -; v_gene: TRBV6-5; d_gene: -; CDR3nt: TGTGCCAGTTCCTCCCAGGGTGGCTACGAGCAGTACTTC; CDR3aa: CASSSQGGYEQYF
j_gene: TRBJ2-7; abundance: -; v_gene: TRBV27; d_gene: TRBD2; CDR3nt: TGTGCCAGCACTAGCGGGGCCTCCTACGAGCAGTACTTC; CDR3aa: CASTSGASYEQYF
j_gene: TRBJ1-4; abundance: -; v_gene: TRBV4-3; d_gene: -; CDR3nt: TGCGCCAGCAGCCAAGAAACGGGCACTAATGAAAAACTGTTTTTT; CDR3aa: CASSQETGTNEKLFF